Listed below are T cell receptor beta chains from one sample, sequenced in a study of STAT3 mutations in large granular lymphocyte leukemia. Sequencing was performed with immunoSEQ multiplex PCR; in TCRdb, only in-frame clones are kept and a portion is missing. The sample yields under 35,000 clones, approximately 83% seen once. Sequencing used peripheral blood mononuclear cells. The source is a man aged 55 to 69 with T-cell large granular lymphocyte leukemia. Some clones in this sample may be carry-over from other donors' samples. CDR3s include the opening cysteine and the closing phenylalanine or tryptophan. Fields, in order: J gene, V gene, CDR3 length, CDR3 protein.

TRBJ1-2 TRBV7-2 15 CASSLDNRGPDGYTF
TRBJ2-2 TRBV7-2 15 CASSLALSGAGELFF
TRBJ2-1 TRBV6-5 16 CASTYSGGSSYNEQFF
TRBJ1-2 TRBV7-2 12 CASSRDRGGYTF
TRBJ2-6 TRBV28 14 CASTGHSGANVLTF
TRBJ1-2 TRBV5-6 14 CASSFRTGFYGYTF
TRBJ1-5 TRBV6-5 14 CASRSGATNQPQHF
TRBJ1-2 TRBV20-1 10 CSASLNGYTF
TRBJ2-3 TRBV5-4 15 CASSLGGRAVDTQYF
TRBJ2-3 TRBV6-1 14 CASSEASGTDTQYF
TRBJ2-7 TRBV20-1 11 CSANRGHEQYF
TRBJ2-7 TRBV6-1 12 CASSLESYEQYF
TRBJ2-5 TRBV30 12 CAWSSMQETQYF
TRBJ2-7 TRBV2 12 CASRYVPYEQYF
TRBJ2-1 TRBV5-1 14 CASSLDARNNEQFF
TRBJ1-1 TRBV5-1 15 CASSHGQGTSTEAFF
TRBJ1-1 TRBV5-1 14 CASSRMGPNTEAFF
TRBJ2-7 TRBV30 14 CASSGVGGGYEQYF